This T cell receptor (beta chain) was captured in a study of T cell responses to AZD1222 COVID-19 vaccine. Measured with immunoSEQ multiplex PCR; TCRdb has only the in-frame clones, and not every one. This table has fewer than 40,000 clones, approximately 88% appearing once. Germline CDR1 reads SGHTA; CDR2 reads FQGNSA. V dropped 2 bases and J dropped 4; count of bases not matched to a gene: 4. The CDR3 totals 15 residues. This specimen consisted of peripheral blood, obtained 28 days after the second dose of the MenACWY control vaccine. The rearrangement uses TRBV7-2 and TRBJ1-1; TRBD1 matches 10 bases. This TCR came from an adult who received the MenACWY meningococcal vaccine as a control. Here the CDR3 reads CASSLSWTGGTEAFF. For the CDR3, the DNA is TGTGCCAGCAGCTTATCGTGGACAGGGGGCACTGAAGCTTTCTTT.